The 15 T cell receptor beta chains below all came from one sample that was sequenced in a study of Tregs in tolerant kidney transplant recipients. Here immunoSEQ multiplex PCR was the method, and the copy in TCRdb shows in-frame clones only, minus some. The sample records about 90,000 clones, approximately 94% being singletons. The nonmyeloablative bone marrow transplants came from related graft donors, with transient mixed chimerism. Sequencing used CD4+ T cells from blood (PBMCs), obtained 12 months after the transplant. The receptors here all came from a human patient who received a combined kidney and bone marrow transplant. Part of the T cells may come from the graft donor.

This chain uses TRBV6-1 with TRBJ2-1; D gene unclear. Trimming pared 6 bases from V and 0 bases from J, leaving 12 bases between. This CDR3 is built from 15 residues. Germline V CDR1 and CDR2: MNHNS, SASEGT. In DNA, the CDR3 is TGTGCCAGCAGAAACGTCCTGAGCTCCTACAATGAGCAGTTCTTC. Translating gives CASRNVLSSYNEQFF.

V gene TRBV18 combines with J gene TRBJ2-5; D is possibly TRBD1 (6 bases). CDR3 length: 16 amino acids. Germline loops: CDR1 KGHSH, CDR2 LQKENI. V shed 2 bases and J shed 1 base, with 14 bases lying between them. The CDR3 bases are TGTGCCAGCTCACCATTTGGACAGCTACCCCAAGAGACCCAGTACTTC. As protein: CASSPFGQLPQETQYF.

The chain employs TRBV28 and TRBJ2-7, with TRBD1 identical over 7 bases. CDR3 size: 15 residues. Germline V gene data show CDR1 as MDHEN and CDR2 as SYDVKM. V lost 3 bases to trimming and J lost 5 bases; unmatched junction nucleotides: 10. The CDR3 coding sequence is TGTGCCAGCAGTTTTTATGGGACAGAGTATCACGAGCAGTACTTC. Translation: CASSFYGTEYHEQYF.

This chain uses TRBV18 with TRBJ2-6, with 10 bases fitting TRBD1. This CDR3 has 16 residues. CDR1 and CDR2 (germline): KGHSH, LQKENI. With V trimmed by 4 bases and J by 6 bases, 6 bases remained unmatched. The CDR3 is CASSQGQGPLANVLTF. The CDR3 region has the DNA TGTGCCAGCTCACAGGGACAGGGGCCCTTGGCCAACGTCCTGACTTTC.

The rearrangement uses TRBV11-2 and TRBJ2-1, with TRBD2 matching over 9 bases. V lost 4 bases and J lost 5; bases outside the gene matches: 3. From germline, CDR1 is SGHAT and CDR2 FQNNGV. The CDR3 runs to 14 residues. This CDR3 is CASSSLAGNNEQFF. The CDR3 DNA reads TGTGCCAGCAGCTCCCTAGCGGGAAACAATGAGCAGTTCTTC.

The rearrangement uses TRBV19 and TRBJ1-2; a possible D gene is TRBD1 (5 bases). Trimming took off 5 bases at V and 2 bases at J, with 9 bases between the two ends. CDR3 length: 13 residues. Germline lookup yields CDR1 LNHDA and CDR2 SQIVND (reference sequence). CDR3 DNA: TGTGCCAGTAGTCATCGACAGAACTATGGCTACACCTTC. It encodes CASSHRQNYGYTF.

The chain carries TRBV21-1 and TRBJ2-7; TRBD1, the D gene given by the table, was not confirmed from the DNA. TRBV21-1 is designated a pseudogene. This CDR3 is 12 amino acids long. Here the CDR3 reads CASGQGLYEQYF. CDR3 nucleotides: TGTGCCAGTGGACAGGGTTTGTACGAGCAGTACTTC.

The chain uses TRBV4-1 and TRBJ1-2; D unclear. CDR3 length equals 13 residues. V gave up 0 bases and J gave up 6 bases, with 8 bases separating them. Germline-derived CDR1 and CDR2 are MGHRA and YSYEKL. The CDR3, as DNA: TGCGCCAGCAGCCAAGACCCGCTAGATGGCTACACCTTC. Amino acid sequence: CASSQDPLDGYTF.

The rearrangement links TRBV6-1 to TRBJ1-5; the D is unclear. The CDR3 runs to 17 residues. The V gene's germline CDR1 is MNHNS and CDR2 SASEGT. The ends were cut back, 4 bases at V and 0 bases at J, with 16 bases in the middle. The DNA for the CDR3 is TGTGCCAGCAGTGGTTACCCCACCGACTATAGCAATCAGCCCCAGCATTTT. Translating it yields CASSGYPTDYSNQPQHF.

This chain connects TRBV7-2 to TRBJ2-5, with D unclear. This CDR3 is built from 12 residues. Per germline, CDR1 SGHTA and CDR2 FQGNSA. Trimming removed 2 bases from V and 5 bases from J, with 6 bases in between. The CDR3 sequence: CASSLLRETQYF. The CDR3 coding sequence is TGTGCCAGCAGCTTATTGAGGGAGACCCAGTACTTC.

The rearrangement uses TRBV19 and TRBJ1-1; 9 nucleotides align to TRBD1. The CDR3 loop spans 13 amino acids. V shed 5 bases and J 4 bases; nucleotides not matched to a gene: 2. The germline V gene has CDR1 LNHDA and CDR2 SQIVND (reference sequence). CDR3 bases: TGTGCCAGTAGTGCGACAGGGGGCACTGAAGCTTTCTTT. Its translation: CASSATGGTEAFF.

This chain joins TRBV7-9 and TRBJ2-3, with 11 bases identical to TRBD2. The V segment lost 6 bases and the J segment 2 bases; nucleotides outside the gene matches: 7. CDR3 length: 16 residues. Germline assignment: CDR1 SEHNR and CDR2 FQNEAQ (reference sequence). CDR3 bases: TGTGCCAGCAGATCGATAGCGGGGGGGCCCACAGATACGCAGTATTTT. Encoded protein: CASRSIAGGPTDTQYF. Using reference TRBV7-9 and TRBJ2-3 for the parts outside the CDR3, the full variable domain is DTGVSQNPRHKITKRGQNVTFRCDPISEHNRLYWYRQTLGQGPEFLTYFQNEAQLEKSRLLSDRFSAERPKGSFSTLEIQRTEQGDSAMYLCASRSIAGGPTDTQYFGPGTRLTVL.

Points on this clone: This same CDR3 is encoded by further DNA sequences in the sample. The chain uses TRBV9 and TRBJ1-6, with 12 bases lining up with TRBD1. V shed 4 bases, J shed 13 bases, and the junction held 9 bases outside the gene matches. The CDR3 contains 15 residues. Germline V gene lookup returns CDR1 SGDLS and CDR2 YYNGEE. In DNA, the CDR3 is TGTGCCAGCAGCCCCCAGGGACAGGGGGCTTCCCCCCTCCACTTT. Encoded protein: CASSPQGQGASPLHF.

The V and J genes are TRBV10-2 and TRBJ2-7; 7 bases fit TRBD1. Germline CDR1 and CDR2: WSHSY and SAAADI. This CDR3 has 15 residues. Trimming took 0 bases from V and 2 from J; bases not matched to a gene: 4. In DNA, the CDR3 is TGCGCCAGCAGTGAGTCTTGGGACAGAACCTACGAGCAGTACTTC. It yields the protein CASSESWDRTYEQYF.

The chain links TRBV5-6 to TRBJ1-5, with TRBD1 matching over 7 bases. Germline CDR1 SGHDT, CDR2 YYEEEE. J was trimmed by 2 bases and V by 4 bases; bases with no gene match: 6. The CDR3 length is 15 residues. CDR3 sequence reads: CASSLRTGGNQPQHF. The CDR3 bases are TGTGCCAGCAGCCTAAGGACAGGAGGCAATCAGCCCCAGCATTTT.